Listed here is a single TCR beta chain. Produced via immunoSEQ multiplex PCR; TCRdb's table is partial and in-frame only. The sample includes roughly 190,000 clones, nearly 90% of them seen just once. This sample stems from a study of blood T cell repertoires in COVID-19. The overall study: Acute and convalescent COVID-19 specimens originated in the United States, Italy and Spain. Sources were T cells, B-cell-depleted T cells, or PBMCs; the material itself was cDNA or gDNA.

The sequencing sample was made of peripheral blood. The receptor was derived from a middle-aged woman who had recovered from COVID-19.

The CDR3 DNA reads TGCGCCAGCAGCTTGGACAGGGTAATCACTGAAGCTTTCTTT. Translated, it gives CASSLDRVITEAFF. The chain is built from TRBV5-1 and TRBJ1-1; D perhaps matches TRBD1 (6 bases). The germline V gene encodes CDR1 SGHRS and CDR2 YFSETQ. Trimming stripped 0 bases from V and 4 bases from J, with 10 bases between. The CDR3 is 14 amino acids. Supplemented by reference TRBV5-1 and TRBJ1-1, the full variable domain reads KAGVTQTPRYLIKTRGQQVTLSCSPISGHRSVSWYQQTPGQGLQFLFEYFSETQRNKGNFPGRFSGRQFSNSRSEMNVSTLELGDSALYLCASSLDRVITEAFFGQGTRLTVV.